This T cell receptor (beta chain) comes out of a study of blood T cell repertoires in COVID-19. Study-wide background: Samples taken during acute and convalescent COVID-19 were collected in the United States, Italy and Spain. Nucleic acid was either cDNA or gDNA, and it came from T cells, B-cell-depleted T cells, or PBMCs.

The germline V gene has CDR1 MDHEN and CDR2 SYDVKM. Trimming at V came to 6 bases and at J to 2 bases, leaving 3 bases not matched to a gene. The CDR3 spans 14 residues. How the authors handled the data: Amplifying reference gene primers gave estimates of nucleated cell counts. Repertoires were generated with immunoSEQ multiplex PCR, while TCRdb's copy carries only in-frame clones and drops some. D and trimming were read from the DNA, whereas the V and J calls and clone size are those reported in that table. The sample contains 250,000 to 300,000 clones, over 65% of which appear only once. This sequence was found in an elderly woman with acute or convalescent COVID-19. The J gene is TRBJ2-2, the V gene TRBV28; TRBD2 matches 7 bases. Specimen: peripheral blood. The CDR3 here is CASRSGTNTGELFF. The CDR3 DNA reads as TGTGCCAGCAGAAGCGGGACCAACACCGGGGAGCTGTTTTTT.